Listed here are 19 T cell receptor beta chains from one sample, sequenced in a study of blood T cell repertoires in COVID-19. Using immunoSEQ multiplex PCR, the repertoire was profiled, and TCRdb retains in-frame clones only, with some absent. The sample includes under 250,000 clones, 70% to 90% of them seen just once. The sequenced sample was peripheral blood. The origin of the receptors is a woman aged 55-70 years with active or convalescent COVID-19.

The chain recombines TRBV30 with TRBJ1-2; D remains unclear. The CDR3 contains 14 residues. Germline V gene sequence: CDR1 GTSNPN, CDR2 SVGIG (reference sequence). Between the trimmed V and J ends, which lost 4 bases and 4 bases, there was a span of 16 bases. The CDR3 here is CAWNGPAQTYGYTF. For the CDR3, the DNA is TGTGCCTGGAATGGGCCCGCTCAAACCTATGGCTACACCTTC.

In this sample, this clone turned up once. The chain employs TRBV6-5 and TRBJ1-1; a weak D match, TRBD1 (6 bases). The CDR3 has 13 amino acids. Germline CDR1 MNHEY, CDR2 SVGAGI. Trimming removed 6 bases from V and 7 bases from J, with 15 bases in between. As DNA, the CDR3 is TGTGCCAGCAGGAACAGGGCCCAGGGTGAAGCTTTCTTT. This sequence encodes CASRNRAQGEAFF.

The chain recombines TRBV11-3 with TRBJ2-7; 9 positions agree with TRBD1. V shed 6 bases and J 2 bases; nucleotides not matched to a gene: 8. This CDR3 has 15 amino acids. Germline V CDR1 and CDR2: SGHNT, YENEEA. CDR3 in amino acids: CASSYRDRATYEQYF. The CDR3 DNA is TGTGCCAGCAGTTACCGGGACAGGGCAACCTACGAGCAGTACTTC.

The V and J genes are TRBV6-5 and TRBJ2-5; 8 bases agree with TRBD2. Trimming removed 3 bases from V and 5 bases from J; junction bases left unmatched: 8. Germline loops: CDR1 MNHEY, CDR2 SVGAGI. The CDR3 spans 15 residues. The CDR3 protein is CASSYSGGAGETQYF. The CDR3 nucleotides read TGTGCCAGCAGTTATTCCGGGGGGGCTGGTGAGACCCAGTACTTC.

The gene calls are TRBV19 and TRBJ1-5; 9 bases match TRBD1. J gave up 7 bases and V 7 bases, and 14 bases lay outside the gene matches. CDR1 LNHDA and CDR2 SQIVND come from the germline V gene (reference sequence). This CDR3 comprises 16 residues. The CDR3 protein is CASTPAGTGNFQPQHF. For the CDR3, the DNA is TGTGCCAGTACCCCTGCCGGGACAGGGAACTTCCAGCCCCAGCATTTT.

This chain uses TRBV30 with TRBJ2-4; D is perhaps TRBD1 (6 bases). The V gene's germline CDR1 is GTSNPN and CDR2 SVGIG (reference sequence). This CDR3 is 13 amino acids long. The ends were cut back, 4 bases at V and 9 bases at J, with 16 bases in the middle. The CDR3: CAWMAKGDGIQYF. CDR3 nucleotides: TGTGCCTGGATGGCCAAGGGGGATGGCATTCAGTACTTC.

The chain uses TRBV28 and TRBJ2-5; the match to TRBD1 covers 8 bases. CDR3 length: 14 amino acids. The germline gives CDR1 MDHEN, CDR2 SYDVKM. V lost 2 bases to trimming and J lost 3 bases; unmatched junction nucleotides: 2. The CDR3 DNA sequence: TGTGCCAGCAGTTTAGGGACAGGCAAAGAGACCCAGTACTTC. This gives the protein CASSLGTGKETQYF.

Worth noting for this clone: One end of the junction is discordant with germline, which a read error may explain. The chain carries TRBV7-7 and TRBJ2-6; TRBD2 is a possible D gene (5 bases). From germline, CDR1 is SSHAT and CDR2 FNYEAQ (reference sequence). The CDR3 is 15 residues long. The CDR3 region has the DNA TGTGCTAGCAGCCCCGGGGACTCTGGGGCCAACGTCCTGACTTTC. It yields the protein CASSPGDSGANVLTF. Variable domain in full (rest from reference TRBV7-7 and TRBJ2-6): GAGVSQSPRYKVTKRGQDVTLRCDPISSHATLYWYQQALGQGPEFLTYFNYEAQPDKSGLPSDRFSAERPEGSISTLTIQRTEQRDSAMYRCASSPGDSGANVLTFGAGSRLTVL.

The chain employs TRBV19 and TRBJ1-6; TRBD1 aligns across 10 bases. Trimming took 4 bases from V and 7 from J; bases not matched to a gene: 4. The germline V gene has CDR1 LNHDA and CDR2 SQIVND (reference sequence). The CDR3 extends over 15 amino acids. This CDR3 reads CASSTGQGTNSPLHF. In DNA, the CDR3 is TGTGCCAGTAGTACGGGACAGGGGACAAATTCACCCCTCCACTTT. The full variable domain, completed using reference TRBV19 and TRBJ1-6, is DGGITQSPKYLFRKEGQNVTLSCEQNLNHDAMYWYRQDPGQGLRLIYYSQIVNDFQKGDIAEGYSVSREKKESFPLTVTSAQKNPTAFYLCASSTGQGTNSPLHFGNGTRLTVT.

This sequence joins TRBV28 and TRBJ1-1; D remains unclear. In germline, CDR1 is MDHEN, CDR2 SYDVKM. Trimming removed 6 bases at V and 4 bases at J, with 9 bases between. This CDR3 has 12 amino acids. The CDR3 spells CASRRRGTEAFF. The DNA of the CDR3 is TGTGCCAGCAGACGACGAGGCACTGAAGCTTTCTTT.

This clone turned up a few times. The chain uses TRBV7-6 and TRBJ1-1; 7 bases are a match to TRBD1. Germline V gene lookup returns CDR1 SGHVS and CDR2 FNYEAQ. This CDR3 contains 13 residues. V trimming: 2 bases; J trimming: 8 bases; junction bases outside the gene matches: 5. DNA for the CDR3: TGTGCCAGCAGCTTATCTACAGGGGTAGAAGCTTTCTTT. Protein sequence: CASSLSTGVEAFF.

V is TRBV9 and J is TRBJ1-1; TRBD1 agrees at 9 bases. CDR1 and CDR2 from the germline V gene are SGDLS and YYNGEE. This CDR3 is 14 amino acids long. Germline trimming cut 3 bases from V and 0 bases from J; bases unmatched to any gene: 0. Written as DNA, the CDR3 is TGTGCCAGCAGCGACAGGGGGCTGAACACTGAAGCTTTCTTT. Translation: CASSDRGLNTEAFF.

The chain recombines TRBV4-1 with TRBJ1-1; TRBD1 aligns across 7 bases. Germline-derived CDR1 and CDR2 are MGHRA and YSYEKL. V lost 4 bases, J lost 1 base, and 3 bases stayed unmatched. CDR3 length equals 14 residues. The CDR3: CASSLGQTNTEAFF. CDR3 DNA: TGCGCCAGCAGCCTGGGACAGACGAACACTGAAGCTTTCTTT.

V and J are TRBV6-6 and TRBJ2-7; no definite D call. Per the germline V gene, CDR1 is MNHNY and CDR2 is SVGAGI (reference sequence). This CDR3 spans 12 amino acids. V was pared by 6 bases and J by 2 bases, with 8 bases between. The CDR3 is CASSPLPYEQYF. The CDR3 coding sequence is TGTGCCAGCAGCCCTCTTCCCTACGAGCAGTACTTC.

This chain links TRBV6-1 with TRBJ1-2, with D tentatively TRBD1 (6 bases). V was cut by 2 bases and J by 4 bases, with 8 bases left in between. CDR3 length: 13 residues. Germline V gives CDR1 MNHNS, CDR2 SASEGT. CDR3 sequence (DNA): TGTGCCAGCAGTGAAACAGGGCGCTATGGCTACACCTTC. This gives the protein CASSETGRYGYTF.

V is TRBV11-3 and J is TRBJ1-5, with a tentative D call TRBD1 (6 bases). V was trimmed by 7 bases and J by 6 bases, leaving 13 bases between them. The germline V gene encodes CDR1 SGHNT and CDR2 YENEEA. The length of the CDR3 is 13 residues. The CDR3 bases are TGTGCCAGCATCCGGGGAGGGGGTCAGCCCCAGCATTTT. This gives the protein CASIRGGGQPQHF.

DNA for the CDR3: TGTGCCAGCAGACCGGGACTAGCGGGAGGGTTGGAGACCCAGTACTTC. As protein: CASRPGLAGGLETQYF. The rearrangement joins TRBV6-6 to TRBJ2-5; TRBD2 aligns across 16 bases. Trimming removed 6 bases from V and 5 bases from J; junction bases left unmatched: 6. The CDR3 is 16 amino acids. CDR1 and CDR2 from the germline V gene are MNHNY and SVGAGI (reference sequence).

V is TRBV7-2 and J is TRBJ2-5, with TRBD2 identical over 11 bases. This CDR3 comprises 16 residues. Germline values: CDR1 SGHTA, CDR2 FQGNSA. The V and J ends lost 1 base and 3 bases, in that order; junction bases with no gene match: 4. This chain's CDR3 is CASSLVTTSGEETQYF. CDR3 in DNA: TGTGCCAGCAGCTTAGTAACGACTAGCGGGGAAGAGACCCAGTACTTC. The variable domain in full, completed from reference TRBV7-2 and TRBJ2-5, reads GAGVSQSPSNKVTEKGKDVELRCDPISGHTALYWYRQSLGQGLEFLIYFQGNSAPDKSGLPSDRFSAERTGGSVSTLTIQRTQQEDSAVYLCASSLVTTSGEETQYFGPGTRLLVL.

This clone was counted only a few times. The V and J genes are TRBV10-3 and TRBJ2-1, with 12 nucleotides matching TRBD2. Germline values: CDR1 ENHRY, CDR2 SYGVKD. This CDR3 spans 16 amino acids. Trimming removed 0 bases from V and 5 bases from J; junction bases left unmatched: 2. The chain's CDR3 is CAISESGLAGNNEQFF. CDR3 DNA sequence: TGTGCCATCAGTGAGTCGGGACTAGCGGGCAACAATGAGCAGTTCTTC.